The clone carrying this T cell receptor (beta chain) was seen at least ten times. The unsorted libraries were made from 2 million PBMCs kept at -80 C. The sample comes from a study of neurological immune-mediated disorders. TCRdb re-called the 5' RACE reads with MiXCR, one entry per CDR3 protein. The profile shows 25,000 to 35,000 distinct CDR3 sequences, roughly 1.6% of them singletons. There are 12 residues in the CDR3. J was trimmed by 4 bases and V by 8 bases; bases with no gene match: 2. The TCR was taken from a woman aged 25 to 39 with multiple sclerosis. The genes are TRBV12-3 or TRBV12-4 and TRBJ2-1; 7 positions agree with TRBD2. The specimen sequenced was PBMCs. The CDR3 DNA sequence: TGTGCCAGCTGGACTAGGTACAATGAGCAGTTCTTC. Amino acid sequence: CASWTRYNEQFF.